This entry features one T cell receptor (beta chain) sequence. Trimming removed 3 bases from V and 0 bases from J, with 9 bases in between. Germline V gene sequence: CDR1 MGHRA, CDR2 YSYEKL. CDR3 length: 15 residues. This sample stems from a study of blood T cell repertoires in COVID-19. The wider study: In each case, the material was cDNA or gDNA derived from T cells, B-cell-depleted T cells, or PBMCs.

TCRdb's copy holds only in-frame clones and misses some; the assay was immunoSEQ multiplex PCR. The data contain under 55,000 clones, 70% to 85% of them singletons. The rearrangement links TRBV4-1 to TRBJ1-5; tentative D call: TRBD1 (6 bases). This sequence was found in a woman aged 45-60 years with acute COVID-19. Sequencing input: PBMCs or T cells enriched from blood (not recorded which). For the CDR3, the DNA is TGCGCCAGCAGCCAGGGGGACATTAGCAATCAGCCCCAGCATTTT. Translation: CASSQGDISNQPQHF.